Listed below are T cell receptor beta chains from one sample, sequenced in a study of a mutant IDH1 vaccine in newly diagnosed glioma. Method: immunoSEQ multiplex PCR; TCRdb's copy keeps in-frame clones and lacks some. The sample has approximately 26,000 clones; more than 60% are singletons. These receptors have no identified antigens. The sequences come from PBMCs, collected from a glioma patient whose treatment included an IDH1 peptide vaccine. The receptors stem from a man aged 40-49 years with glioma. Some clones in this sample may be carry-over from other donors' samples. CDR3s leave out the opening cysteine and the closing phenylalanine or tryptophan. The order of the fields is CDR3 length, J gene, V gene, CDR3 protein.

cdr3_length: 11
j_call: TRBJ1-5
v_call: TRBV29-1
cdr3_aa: SARRAPGQPQH

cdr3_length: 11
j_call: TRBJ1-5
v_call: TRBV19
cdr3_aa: ATTDYSNQPQH

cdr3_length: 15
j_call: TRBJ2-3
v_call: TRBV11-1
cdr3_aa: ASSPGTSGGPTDTQY

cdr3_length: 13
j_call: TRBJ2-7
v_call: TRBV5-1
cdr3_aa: ASSRAEYSSYEQY

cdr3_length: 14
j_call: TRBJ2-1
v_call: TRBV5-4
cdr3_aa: ASSSGTSGGYNEQF

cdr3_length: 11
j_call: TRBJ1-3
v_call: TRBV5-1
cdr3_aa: ASTDSPGNTIY

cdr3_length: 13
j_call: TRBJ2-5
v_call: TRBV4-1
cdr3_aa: ASSQGAGHQETQY

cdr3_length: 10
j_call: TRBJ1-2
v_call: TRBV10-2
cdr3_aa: ASSDWSDGYT

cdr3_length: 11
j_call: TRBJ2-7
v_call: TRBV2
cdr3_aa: AGWGTGALGQY

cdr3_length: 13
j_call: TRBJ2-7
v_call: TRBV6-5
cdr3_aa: ASSYRVTGGREQY

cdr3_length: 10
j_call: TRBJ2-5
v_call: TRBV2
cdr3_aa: ASSEGGETQY

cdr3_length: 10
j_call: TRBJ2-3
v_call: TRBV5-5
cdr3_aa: ASRWGADTQY

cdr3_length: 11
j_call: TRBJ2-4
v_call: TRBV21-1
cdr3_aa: AGPGTLENIQY

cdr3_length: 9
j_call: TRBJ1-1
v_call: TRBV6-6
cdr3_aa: ASILNTEAF

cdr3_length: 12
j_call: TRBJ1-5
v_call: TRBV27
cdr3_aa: ASSPLDRAQPQH

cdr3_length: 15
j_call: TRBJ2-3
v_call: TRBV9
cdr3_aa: ASSVAGSGGHTDTQY

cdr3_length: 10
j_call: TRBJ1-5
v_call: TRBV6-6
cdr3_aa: ASRHSNQPQH

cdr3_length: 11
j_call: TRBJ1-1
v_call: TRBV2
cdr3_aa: ASSATGSSEAF

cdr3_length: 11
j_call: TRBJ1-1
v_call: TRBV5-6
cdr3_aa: ASSFTVNTEAF

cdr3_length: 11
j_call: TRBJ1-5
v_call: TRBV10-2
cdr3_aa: ASRRQVNQPQH

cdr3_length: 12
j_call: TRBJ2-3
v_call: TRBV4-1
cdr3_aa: ASSPLGGADTQY

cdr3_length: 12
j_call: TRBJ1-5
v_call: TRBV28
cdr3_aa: ASSPTDSNQPQH

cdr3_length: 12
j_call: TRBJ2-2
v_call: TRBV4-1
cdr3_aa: ASSQAPYTGELF

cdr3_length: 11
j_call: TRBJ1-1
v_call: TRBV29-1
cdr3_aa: SVDGGRTTEAF